The 10 T cell receptor beta chains in this list originate from one sample, sequenced in a study of blood T cell repertoires in COVID-19. Clones were sequenced by immunoSEQ multiplex PCR, and TCRdb holds only the in-frame ones, with some missing. This sample carries some 210,000 clones, 70% to 90% of them seen once, and the ten largest clones take about 4.5%. What was sequenced was PBMCs or T cells enriched from blood (not recorded which). These receptors were taken from a man aged 30 to 39 with acute COVID-19.

The chain employs TRBV29-1 and TRBJ1-1, with no clear D. Germline V gene sequence: CDR1 SQVTM, CDR2 ANQGSEA. Trimming left V 0 bases short and J 0 bases short, with 5 bases between. The CDR3 is 13 amino acids. This CDR3 reads CSVEDNVNTEAFF. The CDR3, as DNA: TGCAGCGTTGAAGACAATGTGAACACTGAAGCTTTCTTT.

The rearrangement uses TRBV5-1 and TRBJ2-7; D remains ambiguous. Between the trimmed V and J ends, which lost 4 bases and 5 bases, there was a span of 28 bases. The CDR3 is made up of 18 amino acids. Germline CDR1 is SGHRS and CDR2 is YFSETQ. The CDR3 coding sequence is TGCGCCAGCAGCCCCACGGTGGGTACAGCTGCGTCTCTGAACGAGCAGTACTTC. It is translated as CASSPTVGTAASLNEQYF.

This chain links TRBV11-2 with TRBJ2-5, with 7 positions matching TRBD1. CDR1 and CDR2 from the germline V gene are SGHAT and FQNNGV. This CDR3 is 14 amino acids long. The V and J ends lost 5 bases and 4 bases, in that order; junction bases with no gene match: 7. The CDR3 DNA follows: TGTGCCAGCAGCGCGCGACAGGGTTCAGAGACCCAGTACTTC. Its translation is CASSARQGSETQYF.

V gene TRBV6-5 combines with J gene TRBJ1-1, with D perhaps TRBD1 (5 bases). The CDR3 loop spans 13 amino acids. In germline, CDR1 is MNHEY, CDR2 SVGAGI. Between the trimmed V and J ends, which lost 6 bases and 4 bases, there was a span of 12 bases. The CDR3 sequence: CASSEAGGTEAFF. For the CDR3, the DNA is TGTGCCAGCAGCGAGGCGGGGGGCACTGAAGCTTTCTTT.

The CDR3 DNA reads TGTGCCAGCAGTTCGGAGTTTACGCAGTATTTT. This encodes CASSSEFTQYF. The genes are TRBV6-5 and TRBJ2-3, with D hard to call. Germline lookup yields CDR1 MNHEY and CDR2 SVGAGI. The CDR3 covers 11 residues. The V end lost 4 bases, the J end lost 8 bases, and 7 bases lay between the germline ends.

The DNA of the CDR3 is TGTGCCAGCAGTTACTCGACTCCCAACGAGCAGTACTTC. It is translated as CASSYSTPNEQYF. This rearrangement joins TRBV6-5 to TRBJ2-7, with D unclear. V was pared by 0 bases and J by 5 bases, with 8 bases between. CDR3 length: 13 amino acids. Germline V CDR1 and CDR2: MNHEY, SVGAGI.

The V call is TRBV30, the J call TRBJ1-1; D remains ambiguous. Trimming removed 2 bases at V and 6 bases at J, with 10 bases between. The germline V gene encodes CDR1 GTSNPN and CDR2 SVGIG (reference sequence). The CDR3 loop spans 12 amino acids. CDR3 protein: CAWSRRGAEAFF. The CDR3, as DNA: TGTGCCTGGAGTAGAAGAGGCGCTGAAGCTTTCTTT.

This chain joins TRBV28 and TRBJ1-2; the match to TRBD1 covers 7 bases. With 4 bases clipped from V and 4 bases from J, the junction kept 6 bases outside the gene matches. This CDR3 spans 14 amino acids. The V gene's germline CDR1 is MDHEN and CDR2 SYDVKM. The CDR3 region is CASSSGTVIYGYTF. CDR3 coding DNA: TGTGCCAGCAGTTCGGGGACAGTGATCTATGGCTACACCTTC.

The chain couples TRBV5-6 to TRBJ1-2; D is perhaps TRBD1 (5 bases). Deletions cut 4 bases from V and 3 bases from J, with 7 bases between. In germline, CDR1 is SGHDT, CDR2 YYEEEE. The CDR3 runs 12 residues. The CDR3 region has the DNA TGTGCCAGCAGCCGGGGGTACTATGGCTACACCTTC. Protein sequence: CASSRGYYGYTF.

V usage is TRBV28 and J usage is TRBJ2-7; weak D call: TRBD1 (7 bases). V dropped 4 bases and J dropped 3 bases, with 16 bases sitting between them. This CDR3 spans 15 amino acids. Germline V gene lookup returns CDR1 MDHEN and CDR2 SYDVKM. The CDR3 reads CASSSAGGTHYEQYF. CDR3 sequence (DNA): TGTGCCAGCAGTTCGGCAGGGGGGACCCACTACGAGCAGTACTTC.